The sequence of this TCR beta chain was determined in a study of T-cell reconstitution after alpha-beta-depleted transplantation in children. Study results and caveats: Several patients had high TCRbeta diversity at day 60; it came from surviving recipient T cells and thymic progenitors. There were reportedly several hundred expanded graft clones from which alpha-beta T cells came about two months after transplant.

This clonotype has a count of ten or more. Its specificity is unknown. Unique molecular identifiers were incorporated into the prepared TCRbeta library. TCRdb processed the PCR reads anew with MiXCR; each CDR3 protein has one entry. The table lists over 150,000 distinct CDR3 sequences, just under 6.5% of them singletons. The source is a girl less than two years old with combined immunodeficiency, due to receive a stem cell transplant. The sample consisted of PBMCs, taken before TCRalphabeta/CD19-depleted stem cell transplant.

The CDR3 is CASSFPPTGTTNNEQFF. The CDR3 nucleotides read TGTGCCAGCAGCTTCCCACCTACCGGGACAACGAACAATGAGCAGTTCTTC. The V gene is TRBV7-9, the J gene TRBJ2-1, with TRBD1 as a possible D gene (6 bases). V lost 3 bases to trimming and J lost 5 bases, with 20 bases between them. CDR3 length: 17 residues. Germline V gives CDR1 SEHNR, CDR2 FQNEAQ (reference sequence).